Sequencing of this T cell receptor beta chain was carried out in a study of tumor-infiltrating lymphocytes in primary liver carcinoma. About the research overall: Samples returned roughly 3.65 to 8 million productive TCRbeta reads, a yield that was similar across tissue types. Broader study findings: Overlap in tumor-adjacent and tumor-blood pairs fell below that of tumor region pairs.

This clonotype showed up just once. The target antigen is unknown. A much larger clone sits a single nucleotide away, making a read error possible. Germline DNA was extracted too, while blood RNA derived from unsorted whole blood. Total RNA amounting to 500 ng was the source from which TCR beta cDNA was made with a constant-region primer. Slightly modified ARM-PCR served as the procedure for the TCR beta libraries. These libraries came from three rounds of nested multiplex PCR. The first two PCR rounds used TRBV1-TRBV30 primers with a Cbeta primer, approximately 9 cycles each. TCRdb recomputed calls from the multiplex PCR reads with MiXCR, one row per CDR3 protein. The sample consists of approximately 330,000 distinct CDR3 sequences, around 60% of them appearing once. The CDR3 contains 16 residues. Germline CDR1 SGHKS, CDR2 YYEKEE (reference sequence).

Sample: peripheral blood. The genes are TRBV5-5 and TRBJ2-1, with 7 bases lining up with TRBD1. The receptor was derived from a man aged 40-55 years with primary liver carcinoma and hepatitis B virus infection. This CDR3 reads CASSLDGTDRSNKQFF. CDR3 in DNA: TGTGCCAGCAGCTTGGATGGGACAGACCGTTCCAATAAGCAGTTCTTC.